This TCR beta chain was found in a study of response to subunit inactivated influenza vaccine. The study, taken as a whole, reports: New T cells are recruited in small numbers by each seasonal influenza vaccination, according to the authors' suggestion.

The CDR3 sequence is 17 residues long. The ends were cut back, 1 base at V and 6 bases at J, with 20 bases in the middle. CDR1 is LGHNA and CDR2 is YNFKEQ in the germline V gene. TCRdb re-called the RT-PCR reads through MiXCR, storing one row per CDR3 protein. This table holds 430,000 or so distinct CDR3 sequences, roughly 9.8% found once. In its sample, this clonotype was seen many times. The antigen is unknown. The TCR originated in a man in his fifties or sixties who received an inactivated influenza vaccine. The chain is built from TRBV4-2 and TRBJ2-3; D unresolved. The source material was PBMCs from blood, sampled about 40 days after vaccination. The CDR3: CASSQGSRGSNTDTQYF. The DNA of the CDR3 is TGTGCCAGCAGCCAAGGGAGTCGTGGCTCCAACACGGATACGCAGTATTTT.